The entry below gives a single TCR beta chain sequence along with its context. Its antigen is not yet known. No much larger clone is present one base from it, and per-base qualities are unavailable. Including cysteine and phenylalanine, the CDR3 has 14 amino acids. The sequence is cut down to CDR3 DNA, 42 bases in frame from base 1. Cut back by 4 bases and 5 bases, the V and J ends lie 16 bases apart. The CDR1 and CDR2 encoded by the germline V gene are SGHRS and YFSETQ. The method behind the library was 5' RACE. Reads for this sample came from an Illumina HiSeq 2000. Template switching introduced a universal primer binding site; the final cDNA contained a unique molecular identifier, enabling accurate counting of TCR cDNA molecules. Specific primers in the conserved constant-segment region were used to synthesize first-strand cDNA for the TCR alpha and beta chains. To control for contamination, every cDNA library was double barcoded, receiving both a SMART-Mk sample barcode and Illumina barcodes. TruSeq adapter sequences, together with Illumina sample barcodes, were added in two successive PCR steps. The Illumina HiSeq platform was used with custom primers to sequence TCR alpha and beta cDNA libraries. Per the source publication's procedure: MiGEC was used to process raw reads and extract unique molecular identifiers, and MiXCR was used to find CDR3 positions. For each individual, recombination models were inferred using an EM algorithm with the repgenHMM and IGoR tools. Shared clonotypes were analyzed with the tcR package in R, and sharing was normalized by the product of cloneset sizes. To study raw recombination without the effects of thymic and clonal selection, out-of-frame nonproductive sequences were analyzed. In-frame beta chains were kept once TCRdb had trimmed the public reads at Q25 with fastp and called clones with MiXCR. Records with the same CDR3 protein are collapsed into one entry carrying the most frequent genes and DNA. TCRdb's processing, not the authors' own work, is the source of the V and J calls. A total of around 490,000 distinct CDR3 sequences appear in this sample, roughly 15% of them only once. The biggest ten clones account for 0.35% to 0.45% of the sample.

The record originates from a study of identical twins (dated by TCRdb to the mid-2010s). Concerning the study at large: To test whether fetal clonotypes persist, the study used deep sequencing on TCR alpha and beta repertoires from monozygotic twins, unrelated adults of various ages, and cord blood. To rule out contamination, the twin experiments were replicated at different times with different library preparation protocols.

The research as a whole found: Recombination models systematically underestimated out-of-frame TCR alpha sharing in monozygotic twins but agreed with sharing between unrelated individuals. Zero-insertion analyses could be partly confounded by invariant T cells such as MAIT and iNKT, though diverse VJ usage argued against such confounding for most clonotypes. The excess sharing between twins in beta out-of-frame sequences was weaker because fewer shared sequences reduced the signal-to-noise ratio. Abundant cord blood beta clonotypes had fewer insertions, young adult naive repertoires showed a similar but weaker trend, and memory repertoires showed no such trend. Compared with coincidental sharing between unrelated individuals, out-of-frame TCR alpha sequences shared between twins showed an excess of sequences with low generation probability. Because the same donors could not be followed over many years, conclusions were based on cross-sectional statistical analysis.

Every donor in the study was a healthy Caucasian. The twin cohort consisted of three pairs of female monozygotic twins, all aged roughly 18 to 30 years. CD4+ and CD8+ T cell populations were isolated with positive isolation kits from Invitrogen. This sample was shared with a second study, whose subject was yellow fever vaccine responses in identical twins. The second paper further reports: The T cell response to vaccination in identical twins was reported by the authors to appear partly convergent and partly personalized. In the study, vaccine-responding T cell clones were precisely tracked in identical twins.

This clonotype was obtained from a woman younger than 30 in good health. Recombination joined TRBV5-1 with TRBJ2-7; the D gene cannot be named for sure. Sequenced material: CD4+ T cells sorted from blood. CDR3 reads: CASSAQGLSHEQYF. The nucleotide sequence reads as follows: TGCGCCAGCAGCGCCCAAGGGCTGTCCCACGAGCAGTACTTC.